The 23 T cell receptor beta chains in this list originate from one sample, sequenced in a study of T-cell reconstitution after alpha-beta-depleted transplantation in children. During its preparation, the TCRbeta library received unique molecular identifiers. TCRdb reprocessed the PCR reads with MiXCR, giving one entry per CDR3 protein. Here the sample spans 200,000 to 250,000 distinct CDR3 sequences, around 12% being singletons. This specimen was PBMCs from the stem cell graft donor, taken from the stem cell graft. All receptors derive from a human donor who donated a stem cell graft to a child with acute lymphoblastic leukemia.

The V gene is TRBV4-3, the J gene TRBJ2-1; the D is unclear. The CDR3 length is 17 residues. V was cut by 0 bases and J by 7 bases, with 19 bases left in between. Per the germline V gene, CDR1 is LGHNA and CDR2 is YSLEER. The CDR3 DNA is TGCGCCAGCAGCCAAGATTTAATAGCCCGAGAAGGTAATGAGCAGTTCTTC. It yields the protein CASSQDLIAREGNEQFF.

Ten or more counts support this clonotype. The chain has TRBV5-1 and TRBJ1-1; 9 bases line up with TRBD1. J lost 3 bases, V lost 3 bases, and 3 bases had no gene match. This CDR3 spans 14 amino acids. CDR1 SGHRS and CDR2 YFSETQ come from the germline V gene. The CDR3 nucleotides read TGCGCCAGCAGCTGGGGACAGGGAGACACTGAAGCTTTCTTT. Encoded protein: CASSWGQGDTEAFF.

This clonotype was seen only a few times. The rearrangement links TRBV12-3 or TRBV12-4 to TRBJ2-7; 7 bases map to TRBD2. After removal of 3 bases from V and 0 bases from J, the junction contained 11 bases not matched to a gene. The CDR3 contains 17 residues. CDR3 sequence reads: CASSFFLRTGGSYEQYF. The CDR3 region has the DNA TGTGCCAGCAGTTTCTTCCTCAGGACGGGAGGCTCCTACGAGCAGTACTTC.

This clonotype was recorded a few times. The gene calls are TRBV7-2 and TRBJ1-2; D not certain. Trimming pared 4 bases from V and 4 bases from J, leaving 13 bases between. Germline V gives CDR1 SGHTA, CDR2 FQGNSA. This CDR3 region has 14 residues. In DNA form, the CDR3 reads TGTGCCAGCAGCTCTACCGACGCTCGCTATGGCTACACCTTC. Encoded protein: CASSSTDARYGYTF.

This sequence joins TRBV6-2 or TRBV6-3 and TRBJ2-7; D uncertain. Trimming removed 2 bases at V and 6 bases at J, with 5 bases between. The V gene's germline CDR1 is MNHEY and CDR2 SVGEGT. The CDR3 spans 11 residues. The CDR3 region has the DNA TGTGCCAGCAGTTACGAGGCCGAGCAGTACTTC. Encoded protein: CASSYEAEQYF.

The V and J genes are TRBV19 and TRBJ2-2, with a weak D call TRBD1 (6 bases). CDR3 length: 15 residues. Trimming shortened V by 1 base and J by 0 bases, and 6 bases separated the two germline ends. Germline-derived CDR1 and CDR2 are LNHDA and SQIVND (reference sequence). DNA for the CDR3: TGTGCCAGTAGTATAGGACAGGCGAACACCGGGGAGCTGTTTTTT. It is translated as CASSIGQANTGELFF.

There are many counts of this clonotype. The chain carries TRBV7-9 and TRBJ2-7, with 14 bases identical to TRBD2. Trimming at V came to 5 bases and at J to 3 bases, leaving 9 bases not matched to a gene. CDR1 is SEHNR, CDR2 FQNEAQ, per germline (reference sequence). The CDR3 loop spans 17 amino acids. The DNA of the CDR3 is TGTGCCAGCAGCCCCCTCCGGACTAGCGGGAGGCGCTACGAGCAGTACTTC. It encodes CASSPLRTSGRRYEQYF.

This clonotype showed up many times. The chain uses TRBV4-3 and TRBJ1-2; TRBD1 aligns across 7 bases. CDR3 length: 16 residues. Germline V gene lookup returns CDR1 LGHNA and CDR2 YSLEER. V lost 0 bases, J lost 7 bases, and 11 bases stayed unmatched. The CDR3 protein is CASSQDLRGDRSGYTF. Here the CDR3 DNA reads TGCGCCAGCAGCCAAGATCTGAGGGGGGACAGAAGTGGCTACACCTTC.

The genes are TRBV20-1 and TRBJ2-3, with 8 nucleotides matching TRBD2. Germline trimming cut 3 bases from V and 3 bases from J; bases unmatched to any gene: 8. The CDR3 sequence is 15 residues long. Germline CDR1 DFQATT, CDR2 SNEGSKA (reference sequence). CDR3 sequence: CSARQKRERTDTQYF. CDR3 bases: TGCAGTGCTAGGCAAAAGCGGGAGAGAACAGATACGCAGTATTTT.

The chain employs TRBV7-8 and TRBJ2-7; 7 nucleotides agree with TRBD1. Germline CDR1 SGHVS, CDR2 FQNEAQ. The CDR3 has 14 residues. Losses at the gene ends were 5 bases for V and 6 bases for J; bases not matched to a gene: 10. CDR3 sequence: CASSQGQFMSEQYF. CDR3 nucleotides: TGTGCCAGCAGCCAGGGACAGTTCATGTCCGAGCAGTACTTC.

This clonotype was seen ten or more times. V gene TRBV2 combines with J gene TRBJ1-2, with 11 bases fitting TRBD1. V dropped 7 bases and J dropped 7; count of bases not matched to a gene: 5. The germline gives CDR1 SNHLY, CDR2 FYNNEI. CDR3 length: 13 amino acids. CDR3 nucleotides: TGTGCCAGCACCCTAGGACAGGGGGCTGGCTACACCTTC. Its protein is CASTLGQGAGYTF.

This clonotype was picked up many times. The chain links TRBV5-1 to TRBJ2-2, with no clear D. CDR3 size: 17 residues. Germline CDR1 and CDR2: SGHRS and YFSETQ. The V end lost 0 bases, the J end lost 0 bases, and 12 bases lay between the germline ends. The CDR3: CASSLASGVPNTGELFF. CDR3 nucleotide sequence: TGCGCCAGCAGCTTGGCATCGGGCGTCCCGAACACCGGGGAGCTGTTTTTT.

This clonotype came up many times. This rearrangement joins TRBV7-6 to TRBJ2-7; D gene unclear. V shed 3 bases and J shed 3 bases, with 12 bases lying between them. Germline CDR1 is SGHVS and CDR2 is FNYEAQ. There are 14 residues in the CDR3. The CDR3 DNA reads as TGTGCCAGCAGCTTGACGGACGGAAGCTACGAGCAGTACTTC. Translation: CASSLTDGSYEQYF. The whole variable domain, remainder taken from reference TRBV7-6 and TRBJ2-7, is GAGVSQSPRYKVTKRGQDVALRCDPISGHVSLYWYRQALGQGPEFLTYFNYEAQQDKSGLPNDRFSAERPEGSISTLTIQRTEQRDSAMYRCASSLTDGSYEQYFGPGTRLTVT.

This clonotype came up many times. The chain combines TRBV20-1 with TRBJ1-1, with D possibly TRBD1 on 5 matching bases. Looked up from germline, CDR1 is DFQATT and CDR2 is SNEGSKA (reference sequence). CDR3 length: 15 amino acids. Trimming took off 3 bases at V and 1 base at J, with 15 bases between the two ends. CDR3 in amino acids: CSASVGRQGNTEAFF. For the CDR3, the DNA is TGCAGTGCTAGTGTAGGGCGCCAGGGGAACACTGAAGCTTTCTTT.

This clonotype appeared many times. The chain has TRBV12-3 or TRBV12-4 and TRBJ1-5, with D maybe TRBD1 (5 bases). The CDR3 sequence is 14 residues long. The V end lost 5 bases, the J end lost 4 bases, and 12 bases lay between the germline ends. DNA for the CDR3: TGTGCCAGCAGTGGGGGGACGGCGAATCAGCCCCAGCATTTT. This encodes CASSGGTANQPQHF.

The table lists this clonotype with a few counts. The gene calls are TRBV7-2 and TRBJ2-7, with 8 nucleotides matching TRBD2. CDR1 and CDR2 (germline): SGHTA, FQGNSA. J gave up 4 bases and V 7 bases, and 9 bases lay outside the gene matches. This CDR3 comprises 14 residues. The CDR3 loop is CASTQDTGGYEQYF. In DNA form, the CDR3 reads TGTGCCAGCACCCAGGACACGGGGGGGTACGAGCAGTACTTC. Looking up the rest from reference TRBV7-2 and TRBJ2-7 gives the full variable domain: GAGVSQSPSNKVTEKGKDVELRCDPISGHTALYWYRQSLGQGLEFLIYFQGNSAPDKSGLPSDRFSAERTGGSVSTLTIQRTQQEDSAVYLCASTQDTGGYEQYFGPGTRLTVT.

This clonotype was recorded at least ten times. V usage is TRBV7-8 and J usage is TRBJ2-6; tentative D call: TRBD1 (7 bases). Germline CDR1 and CDR2: SGHVS and FQNEAQ. The CDR3 totals 20 residues. V lost 1 base, J lost 0 bases, and 19 bases lay in between. This chain's CDR3 is CASSLGSGDRAYSGANVLTF. CDR3 coding DNA: TGTGCCAGCAGCTTAGGGTCGGGGGACAGAGCCTACTCTGGGGCCAACGTCCTGACTTTC.

A note on this clonotype: A much larger clonotype is one base distant, so this may be a read error. The rearrangement joins TRBV5-1 to TRBJ2-1; the D gene is possibly TRBD2 (5 bases). Germline V CDR1 and CDR2: SGHRS, YFSETQ. This CDR3 region has 17 residues. V lost 5 bases and J lost 6, with 24 bases in between. The CDR3 reads CASSIWVRRGKRNEQFF. The CDR3 DNA is TGCGCCAGCAGTATTTGGGTTCGGAGAGGGAAACGCAATGAGCAGTTCTTC.

There are many counts of this clonotype. This chain joins TRBV2 and TRBJ1-5; D gene unclear. The germline V gene encodes CDR1 SNHLY and CDR2 FYNNEI. CDR3 length: 14 residues. Trimming shortened V by 4 bases and J by 7 bases, and 14 bases separated the two germline ends. CDR3 bases: TGTGCCAGCAGTGTGTATCCGGGTCGGCAGCCCCAGCATTTT. Protein sequence: CASSVYPGRQPQHF.

Many counts were recorded for this clonotype. The rearrangement links TRBV6-2 or TRBV6-3 to TRBJ2-5, with 8 bases fitting TRBD1. The CDR3 runs to 16 residues. Germline V CDR1 and CDR2: MNHEY, SVGEGT. Trimming removed 0 bases from V and 5 bases from J; junction bases left unmatched: 8. The CDR3 sequence: CASSYSMSRGQETQYF. The CDR3 DNA sequence: TGTGCCAGCAGTTACTCGATGTCCAGGGGGCAGGAGACCCAGTACTTC.

This clonotype was seen repeatedly, ten times or more. This sequence joins TRBV6-5 and TRBJ2-7; D not resolved. This CDR3 spans 12 amino acids. Germline CDR1 is MNHEY and CDR2 is SVGAGI. Between the trimmed V and J ends, which lost 5 bases and 8 bases, there was a span of 13 bases. The CDR3 nucleotides are TGTGCCAGCAGTGACACGGTGAAAAAGCAGTACTTC. This sequence encodes CASSDTVKKQYF.

This chain connects TRBV23-1 to TRBJ2-1, with 8 nucleotides matching TRBD2. TRBV23-1 is placed among ORFs of uncertain function. With V trimmed by 2 bases and J by 5 bases, 8 bases remained unmatched. CDR3 length: 16 residues. This CDR3 is CASSQRSGSGDNEQFF. The CDR3 region has the DNA TGCGCCAGCAGTCAAAGGAGCGGGAGCGGGGACAATGAGCAGTTCTTC.

This clonotype was detected a few times. The chain links TRBV6-2 or TRBV6-3 to TRBJ2-7; TRBD1 is a possible D gene (6 bases). Between the trimmed V and J ends, which lost 5 bases and 7 bases, there was a span of 18 bases. The CDR3 covers 14 residues. Germline CDR1 is MNHEY and CDR2 is SVGEGT. CDR3 residues: CASSIQGPGREQYF. The CDR3 DNA is TGTGCCAGCAGTATACAGGGCCCGGGGAGAGAGCAGTACTTC.